This TCR beta chain was recorded in a study of blood T cell repertoires in COVID-19. The repertoire was sequenced with immunoSEQ multiplex PCR; TCRdb's copy has only in-frame clones and lacks some. This table has over 150,000 clones, roughly nine tenths appearing once. Per the germline V gene, CDR1 is SGHRS and CDR2 is YFSETQ. V was clipped by 4 bases and J by 5 bases; unmatched bases: 9. The length of the CDR3 is 14 residues. The sequence was obtained from a man aged 50-59 years with acute or convalescent COVID-19. Sequencing used peripheral blood. V usage is TRBV5-1 and J usage is TRBJ2-7; 7 bases are shared with TRBD1. CDR3: CASSPEQGRHEQYF. CDR3 DNA sequence: TGCGCCAGCAGCCCCGAACAGGGGCGGCACGAGCAGTACTTC.